This TCR beta chain was captured by sequencing in a study of shared clonotypes between healthy human individuals. Turning to the study itself: Each donor contributed plates that comprised three CD4 naive, three CD4 memory, two CD8 naive and one CD8 memory.

Findings and limits, study-wide: Larger estimated richness was generally recorded for naive subsets relative to memory subsets. In this cohort, only blood was sampled, and tissue repertoires likely differ.

This CDR3 has 17 residues. Trimming took 0 bases from V and 4 from J; bases not matched to a gene: 5. Germline assignment: CDR1 LGHNA and CDR2 YSLEER. At the deep level, the assay was run. Generated by immunoSEQ multiplex PCR, the TCRdb table keeps only in-frame clones and is missing some. The sample includes over 150,000 clones, 66% of them seen just once. Regarding this clone: Its antigen is unknown.

The receptor's source is a man aged 25-40 years in good health. The sequenced material came from memory CD4+ T cells sorted from blood. Specified subset: CD45RA-negative fraction. The chain couples TRBV4-3 to TRBJ2-2; 10 bases agree with TRBD2. The CDR3 bases are TGCGCCAGCAGCCAAGATGCAGCGGGAGGGACCACCGGGGAGCTGTTTTTT. Translating it yields CASSQDAAGGTTGELFF.